Listed here are 8 T cell receptor beta chains from one sample, sequenced in a study of blood T cell repertoires in COVID-19. Sequencing was performed with immunoSEQ multiplex PCR; in TCRdb, only in-frame clones are kept and a portion is missing. Found here are about 180,000 clones, approximately 90% of them singletons; the top ten hold 3.5% to 5%. Sequenced: peripheral blood. The receptors here all came from a young woman with acute or convalescent COVID-19.

The gene calls are TRBV29-1 and TRBJ2-1; 8 bases map to TRBD2. Germline V gives CDR1 SQVTM, CDR2 ANQGSEA. The CDR3 is 12 amino acids. J lost 4 bases, V lost 7 bases, and 3 bases had no gene match. The CDR3 DNA sequence: TGCAGCGCTTTAGCGGGGTACAATGAGCAGTTCTTC. Translated: CSALAGYNEQFF.

The genes are TRBV4-1 and TRBJ2-7; 7 nucleotides agree with TRBD2. The junction had 12 bases not matched to a gene; V was cut back by 2 bases and J by 5 bases. This CDR3 region has 16 residues. The germline V gene encodes CDR1 MGHRA and CDR2 YSYEKL. The CDR3, as DNA: TGCGCCAGCAGCCAATCATATCCGGGACTAACCCACGAGCAGTACTTC. Protein: CASSQSYPGLTHEQYF.

V is TRBV7-6 and J is TRBJ2-7; the D gene is possibly TRBD1 (6 bases). Trimming left V 3 bases short and J 4 bases short, with 10 bases between. Germline V gives CDR1 SGHVS, CDR2 FNYEAQ. This CDR3 has 13 amino acids. In DNA form, the CDR3 reads TGTGCCAGCAGCTTGACAGGTTTGTACGAGCAGTACTTC. Protein product: CASSLTGLYEQYF. Combining the CDR3 with reference TRBV7-6 and TRBJ2-7 gives the whole variable domain GAGVSQSPRYKVTKRGQDVALRCDPISGHVSLYWYRQALGQGPEFLTYFNYEAQQDKSGLPNDRFSAERPEGSISTLTIQRTEQRDSAMYRCASSLTGLYEQYFGPGTRLTVT.

The CDR3 sequence is CSVREIATNEKLFF. The CDR3 nucleotides read TGCAGCGTGCGCGAGATTGCAACTAATGAAAAACTGTTTTTT. V usage is TRBV29-1 and J usage is TRBJ1-4; D ambiguous. V was trimmed by 6 bases and J by 0 bases, leaving 11 bases between them. The CDR3 consists of 14 residues. CDR1 is SQVTM and CDR2 is ANQGSEA in the germline V gene.

A note on this clone: Germline is not matched at one junction end, which may reflect a read error. The V gene is TRBV28, the J gene TRBJ2-1; 11 nucleotides match TRBD2. The V gene's germline CDR1 is MDHEN and CDR2 SYDVKM. The CDR3 covers 16 residues. Here the CDR3 DNA reads TGTGCCACCAGTAACGAGGGACTAGCGGTCTACAATGAGCAGTTCTTC. Amino acid sequence: CATSNEGLAVYNEQFF.

The chain employs TRBV18 and TRBJ2-1; TRBD2 might be the D (6 bases). CDR1 and CDR2 from the germline V gene are KGHSH and LQKENI. The CDR3 loop spans 13 amino acids. V dropped 4 bases and J dropped 5 bases, with 9 bases sitting between them. The CDR3 sequence: CASSLREDNEQFF. The CDR3 bases are TGTGCCAGCTCACTTAGGGAGGACAATGAGCAGTTCTTC.

CDR3 loop: CASSLGAGFDSIQYF. The DNA of the CDR3 is TGCGCCAGCAGCTTGGGGGCAGGGTTTGATAGCATTCAGTACTTC. V and J are TRBV5-1 and TRBJ2-4, with D maybe TRBD1 (5 bases). Germline loops: CDR1 SGHRS, CDR2 YFSETQ. V was clipped by 0 bases and J by 9 bases, with 16 bases between them. This CDR3 has 15 residues.

This sequence joins TRBV11-3 and TRBJ2-7, with D maybe TRBD1 (5 bases). V shed 2 bases and J shed 3 bases, with 8 bases lying between them. Germline assignment: CDR1 SGHNT and CDR2 YENEEA. CDR3 length: 13 residues. CDR3 nucleotide sequence: TGTGCCAGCAGCTTACTTCAGGGCTACGAGCAGTACTTC. Amino acids: CASSLLQGYEQYF.